The 10 T cell receptor beta chains presented below share a single source sample, sequenced in a study of cytomegalovirus exposure and HLA in healthy donors. The PCR had 60 Vbeta and 13 Jbeta primers. Only in-frame clones appear in the TCRdb table, and some are missing; sequencing was by immunoSEQ multiplex PCR. Of roughly 180,000 clones listed, roughly 80% are singletons. Sequencing used PBMCs. Source of these receptors: a woman younger than 45 in good health and CMV-seropositive.

The rearrangement uses TRBV27 and TRBJ1-2; 7 positions agree with TRBD1. The CDR3 is 13 residues long. Germline values: CDR1 MNHEY, CDR2 SMNVEV (reference sequence). V dropped 5 bases and J dropped 5; count of bases not matched to a gene: 5. In DNA, the CDR3 is TGTGCCAGCAGTCCGGGACAGTTTTATGGCTACACCTTC. Residues: CASSPGQFYGYTF.

The V and J genes are TRBV11-3 and TRBJ1-3; the match to TRBD1 covers 8 bases. Germline-derived CDR1 and CDR2 are SGHNT and YENEEA. The J segment lost 2 bases and the V segment lost 4 bases, leaving 10 bases of the junction unmatched. The CDR3 has 17 residues. The CDR3 protein is CASSSGQGLLTGNTIYF. The CDR3, as DNA: TGTGCCAGCAGCTCCGGACAGGGACTTCTAACTGGAAACACCATATATTTT.

The J gene is TRBJ1-2, the V gene TRBV7-9, with 9 bases identical to TRBD1. The CDR3 runs 14 residues. The V and J ends lost 1 base and 8 bases, in that order; junction bases with no gene match: 5. Germline CDR1 SEHNR, CDR2 FQNEAQ (reference sequence). The CDR3 is CASSLEGTGRGYTF. In DNA, the CDR3 is TGTGCCAGCAGCTTAGAAGGGACAGGGAGAGGCTACACCTTC.

This clone turned up a few times. This chain uses TRBV11-3 with TRBJ2-3; 11 bases are shared with TRBD2. The junction had 6 bases not matched to a gene; V was cut back by 9 bases and J by 4 bases. Germline V gene data show CDR1 as SGHNT and CDR2 as YENEEA. CDR3 length: 14 residues. CDR3 residues: CASSGRASADTQYF. CDR3 nucleotide sequence: TGTGCCAGTAGCGGGAGGGCCTCCGCAGATACGCAGTATTTT.

V gene TRBV10-3 combines with J gene TRBJ2-1; 7 bases are shared with TRBD2. There are 14 residues in the CDR3. Germline V gives CDR1 ENHRY, CDR2 SYGVKD. J was trimmed by 3 bases and V by 2 bases; bases with no gene match: 1. The CDR3 loop is CAISEAGDYNEQFF. CDR3 nucleotides: TGTGCCATCAGTGAGGCGGGAGACTACAATGAGCAGTTCTTC.

The chain carries TRBV18 and TRBJ2-2, with TRBD1 matching over 9 bases. Trimming cost V 5 bases and J 6 bases; bases outside gene matches: 10. CDR1 and CDR2 (germline): KGHSH, LQKENI. The CDR3 loop spans 16 amino acids. CDR3 sequence (DNA): TGTGCCAGCTCAACTGAACAGGGGGCTCTGGCCGGGGAGCTGTTTTTT. It specifies CASSTEQGALAGELFF.

The rearrangement uses TRBV5-5 and TRBJ2-1; D is undetermined. V lost 5 bases and J lost 4, with 19 bases in between. The CDR3 is made up of 16 amino acids. Germline values: CDR1 SGHKS, CDR2 YYEKEE (reference sequence). As DNA, the CDR3 is TGTGCCAGCAGGCCTTTAACGGGTCTTAATTACAATGAGCAGTTCTTC. It is translated as CASRPLTGLNYNEQFF.

CDR3 bases: TGTGCCAGCAGTGCCTACCTCCTCACAGGGAACAATCAGCCCCAGCATTTT. Translated: CASSAYLLTGNNQPQHF. This sequence joins TRBV6-4 and TRBJ1-5; tentatively, D is TRBD1 (6 bases). The germline V gene has CDR1 MRHNA and CDR2 SNTAGT. The V gene lost 4 bases and the J gene lost 3 bases, with 19 bases spanning the gap. This CDR3 contains 17 residues.

V gene TRBV7-9 combines with J gene TRBJ1-1, with unresolved D. The V and J ends lost 6 bases and 4 bases respectively, with 12 bases between them. This CDR3 is built from 13 residues. Germline V gene lookup returns CDR1 SEHNR and CDR2 FQNEAQ (reference sequence). The CDR3 nucleotides read TGTGCCAGCAGAACCCCCGAGGGCACTGAAGCTTTCTTT. It specifies CASRTPEGTEAFF. The full variable domain, its missing parts supplied by reference TRBV7-9 and TRBJ1-1, is DTGVSQNPRHKITKRGQNVTFRCDPISEHNRLYWYRQTLGQGPEFLTYFQNEAQLEKSRLLSDRFSAERPKGSFSTLEIQRTEQGDSAMYLCASRTPEGTEAFFGQGTRLTVV.

The gene calls are TRBV2 and TRBJ1-1; unclear D gene. The CDR3 has 14 amino acids. Looked up from germline, CDR1 is SNHLY and CDR2 is FYNNEI. The V gene lost 5 bases and the J gene lost 7 bases, with 17 bases spanning the gap. This chain's CDR3 is CASSHGLAGIEAFF. CDR3 DNA: TGTGCCAGCAGTCACGGCCTGGCGGGAATTGAAGCTTTCTTT.